This T cell receptor beta chain came from a study of naive and memory T cell subsets. The beta constant-region primer was an equimolar mix of two oligonucleotides covering TRBC1 and TRBC2. The ligated cDNA underwent four PCR rounds using SP2 and nested alpha and beta constant-region primers. TCRdb re-analysed the UMI-ligation and nested PCR reads in MiXCR, keeping a single row per CDR3 protein. The sample lists approximately 80,000 distinct CDR3 sequences; 9% were seen once. Study outcomes and limitations: From naive to CM, EM and EMRA, diversity decreased and Gini increased. Clonotypes here are unpaired alpha or beta chain sequences.

A note on this clonotype: Antigen unknown.

Unmatched junction bases numbered 11, after V lost 5 bases and J lost 6 bases. The CDR3 covers 17 residues. Germline CDR1 reads PRHDT; CDR2 reads FYEKMQ (reference sequence). CD4+ T cell IFNgamma after overnight CMV lysate exposure gave donor CMV status. CD4 T cells were positively selected, then CD8 T cells from the CD4-negative fraction. Sequencing input: naive CD8+ T cells from blood. The sequence came from a human donor in good health. The rearrangement joins TRBV13 to TRBJ2-2; 11 nucleotides line up with TRBD2. The DNA for the CDR3 is TGTGCCAGCAGCCCCCTAGCGGGAGGCAGATTCTCCGGGGAGCTGTTTTTT. It translates to CASSPLAGGRFSGELFF.